The rows below give T cell receptor beta chains drawn from one sample of a study of T cell changes during pregnancy in multiple sclerosis. The method was immunoSEQ multiplex PCR; TCRdb's version includes in-frame clones alone and lacks a portion of them. The repertoire holds roughly 48,000 clones, with roughly 88% as singletons. The sequencing used CD4+ T cells from peripheral blood mononuclear cells, collected in the second trimester of pregnancy. These receptors were obtained from a female donor with multiple sclerosis, enrolled in a pregnancy study. CDR3s include the opening cysteine and the closing phenylalanine or tryptophan. Each record gives: clone size, D gene, J gene, V gene, CDR3 protein, CDR3 DNA. The D gene is left open where the match is weak. Part of the rows lack a size; the others show once, few, many or a class for expanded clones.

abundance: NA
d_gene: TRBD1
j_gene: TRBJ1-2
v_gene: TRBV6-1
CDR3aa: CASSGGTGPLEVYGYTF
CDR3nt: TGTGCCAGCAGTGGCGGGACAGGCCCACTGGAGGTTTATGGCTACACCTTC

abundance: once
d_gene: TRBD1
j_gene: TRBJ1-5
v_gene: TRBV7-9
CDR3aa: CASSLTGNSNQPQHF
CDR3nt: TGTGCCAGCAGCTTGACAGGGAATAGCAATCAGCCCCAGCATTTT

abundance: NA
d_gene: NA
j_gene: TRBJ2-7
v_gene: TRBV28
CDR3aa: CASSLSRAHEQYF
CDR3nt: TGTGCCAGCAGTTTAAGCAGGGCCCACGAGCAGTACTTC

abundance: NA
d_gene: NA
j_gene: TRBJ2-1
v_gene: TRBV5-1
CDR3aa: CASSLTSSRGGEQFF
CDR3nt: TGCGCCAGCAGCTTGACTAGCTCTAGAGGAGGTGAGCAGTTCTTC

abundance: NA
d_gene: NA
j_gene: TRBJ2-7
v_gene: TRBV30
CDR3aa: CAWSVRRHTYEQYF
CDR3nt: TGTGCCTGGAGTGTACGCAGGCATACCTACGAGCAGTACTTC

abundance: few
d_gene: TRBD1
j_gene: TRBJ1-3
v_gene: TRBV5-1
CDR3aa: CASSLAGITGGSGNTIYF
CDR3nt: TGCGCCAGCAGCTTGGCAGGGATAACAGGGGGCTCTGGAAACACCATATATTTT

abundance: NA
d_gene: NA
j_gene: TRBJ1-3
v_gene: TRBV18
CDR3aa: CASSPQGGEGNTIYF
CDR3nt: TGTGCCAGCTCACCACAGGGAGGTGAGGGAAACACCATATATTTT

abundance: NA
d_gene: TRBD1
j_gene: TRBJ2-1
v_gene: TRBV4-3
CDR3aa: CASSQTTGVGEQFF
CDR3nt: TGCGCCAGCAGCCAAACGACAGGGGTCGGTGAGCAGTTCTTC

abundance: few
d_gene: NA
j_gene: TRBJ1-1
v_gene: TRBV6-1
CDR3aa: CASSARMGRGSTEAFF
CDR3nt: TGTGCCAGCAGTGCCCGGATGGGAAGAGGGAGCACTGAAGCTTTCTTT

abundance: NA
d_gene: TRBD2
j_gene: TRBJ2-7
v_gene: TRBV18
CDR3aa: CASSPGLGRDEQYF
CDR3nt: TGTGCCAGCTCACCAGGACTAGGTAGGGACGAGCAGTACTTC

abundance: NA
d_gene: NA
j_gene: TRBJ1-5
v_gene: TRBV25-1
CDR3aa: CASSEDRFNQPQHF
CDR3nt: TGTGCCAGCAGTGAAGACAGGTTCAATCAGCCCCAGCATTTT

abundance: NA
d_gene: NA
j_gene: TRBJ2-5
v_gene: TRBV28
CDR3aa: CASRAGQETQYF
CDR3nt: TGTGCCAGCAGGGCAGGCCAAGAGACCCAGTACTTC

abundance: few
d_gene: NA
j_gene: TRBJ2-3
v_gene: TRBV7-2
CDR3aa: CALGRYRADTQYF
CDR3nt: TGTGCCTTGGGGCGGTATAGGGCAGATACGCAGTATTTT

abundance: NA
d_gene: NA
j_gene: TRBJ1-1
v_gene: TRBV7-3
CDR3aa: CASSLQGFGEAFF
CDR3nt: TGTGCCAGCAGCCTACAGGGTTTCGGTGAAGCTTTCTTT

abundance: NA
d_gene: TRBD2
j_gene: TRBJ2-7
v_gene: TRBV5-4
CDR3aa: CASSPGTSGVYEQYF
CDR3nt: TGTGCCAGCAGCCCCGGGACTAGCGGGGTCTACGAGCAGTACTTC

abundance: NA
d_gene: TRBD2
j_gene: TRBJ2-1
v_gene: TRBV6-1
CDR3aa: CASSDLGLAGRDNEQFF
CDR3nt: TGTGCCAGCAGTGACTTAGGACTAGCGGGAAGGGACAATGAGCAGTTCTTC

abundance: NA
d_gene: TRBD1
j_gene: TRBJ2-6
v_gene: TRBV28
CDR3aa: CASLGQGAGANVLTF
CDR3nt: TGTGCCAGCCTAGGACAGGGGGCTGGGGCCAACGTCCTGACTTTC

abundance: NA
d_gene: TRBD1
j_gene: TRBJ2-3
v_gene: TRBV2
CDR3aa: CASSERTGVSDTQYF
CDR3nt: TGTGCCAGCAGTGAGCGGACAGGGGTATCAGATACGCAGTATTTT

abundance: NA
d_gene: NA
j_gene: TRBJ2-7
v_gene: TRBV7-2
CDR3aa: CASRQGLPPSYEQYF
CDR3nt: TGTGCCAGCAGGCAGGGACTCCCTCCCTCCTACGAGCAGTACTTC

abundance: NA
d_gene: NA
j_gene: TRBJ1-2
v_gene: TRBV6-1
CDR3aa: CASSASGHGYTF
CDR3nt: TGTGCCAGCAGTGCGTCAGGGCATGGCTACACCTTC

abundance: NA
d_gene: TRBD1
j_gene: TRBJ2-3
v_gene: TRBV6-1
CDR3aa: CASRRGTGVTDTQYF
CDR3nt: TGTGCCAGCAGGAGGGGGACAGGGGTCACAGATACGCAGTATTTT

abundance: NA
d_gene: NA
j_gene: TRBJ2-2
v_gene: TRBV4-3
CDR3aa: CASSPRGAPSTGELFF
CDR3nt: TGCGCCAGCAGCCCTCGGGGGGCGCCGAGCACCGGGGAGCTGTTTTTT

abundance: NA
d_gene: NA
j_gene: TRBJ1-4
v_gene: TRBV9
CDR3aa: CASSPHIGQFNEKLFF
CDR3nt: TGTGCCAGCAGTCCTCATATTGGACAGTTTAATGAAAAACTGTTTTTT

abundance: NA
d_gene: TRBD2
j_gene: TRBJ2-2
v_gene: TRBV4-2
CDR3aa: CASSQGGSGRAGTGELFF
CDR3nt: TGTGCCAGCAGCCAAGGGGGCAGCGGGAGGGCCGGTACCGGGGAGCTGTTTTTT

abundance: NA
d_gene: TRBD1
j_gene: TRBJ2-7
v_gene: TRBV6-6
CDR3aa: CASSLHPGQGHEQYF
CDR3nt: TGTGCCAGCAGTCTGCACCCGGGACAGGGCCACGAGCAGTACTTC

abundance: NA
d_gene: NA
j_gene: TRBJ2-7
v_gene: TRBV2
CDR3aa: CASRESAGVSYEQYF
CDR3nt: TGTGCCAGCAGAGAGAGCGCGGGCGTCTCCTACGAGCAGTACTTC

abundance: NA
d_gene: NA
j_gene: TRBJ1-1
v_gene: TRBV10-1
CDR3aa: CASSDPDTEAFF
CDR3nt: TGCGCCAGCAGTGATCCTGACACTGAAGCTTTCTTT

abundance: once
d_gene: TRBD1
j_gene: TRBJ2-7
v_gene: TRBV7-9
CDR3aa: CASSSSRTGINEQYF
CDR3nt: TGTGCCAGCAGCTCATCCAGGACAGGGATCAACGAGCAGTACTTC

abundance: NA
d_gene: TRBD1
j_gene: TRBJ2-5
v_gene: TRBV7-3
CDR3aa: CASSPRTGWGTQYF
CDR3nt: TGTGCCAGCAGCCCTCGGACAGGGTGGGGGACCCAGTACTTC

abundance: NA
d_gene: NA
j_gene: TRBJ2-7
v_gene: TRBV27
CDR3aa: CASSRRGESSYEQYF
CDR3nt: TGTGCCAGCAGCCGGCGGGGCGAGAGCTCCTACGAGCAGTACTTC

abundance: NA
d_gene: TRBD1
j_gene: TRBJ1-1
v_gene: TRBV2
CDR3aa: CASSLRGSTEAFF
CDR3nt: TGTGCCAGCAGCCTCAGGGGGAGCACTGAAGCTTTCTTT

abundance: NA
d_gene: NA
j_gene: TRBJ2-3
v_gene: TRBV11-1
CDR3aa: CASSPQGSDDTQYF
CDR3nt: TGTGCCAGCAGCCCGCAGGGCTCGGACGATACGCAGTATTTT